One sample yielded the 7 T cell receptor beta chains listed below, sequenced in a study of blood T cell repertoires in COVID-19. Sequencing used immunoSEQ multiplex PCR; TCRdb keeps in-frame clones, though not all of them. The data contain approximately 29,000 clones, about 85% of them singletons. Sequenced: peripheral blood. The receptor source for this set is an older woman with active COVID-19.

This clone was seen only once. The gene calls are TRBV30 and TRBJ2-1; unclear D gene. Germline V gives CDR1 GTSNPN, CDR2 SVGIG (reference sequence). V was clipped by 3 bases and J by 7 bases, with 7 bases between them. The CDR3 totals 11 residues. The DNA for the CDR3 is TGTGCCTGGAGGAGGAGTAATGAGCAGTTCTTC. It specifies CAWRRSNEQFF. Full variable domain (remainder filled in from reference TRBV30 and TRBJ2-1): SQTIHQWPATLVQPVGSPLSLECTVEGTSNPNLYWYRQAAGRGLQLLFYSVGIGQISSEVPQNLSASRPQDRQFILSSKKLLLSDSGFYLCAWRRSNEQFFGPGTRLTVL.

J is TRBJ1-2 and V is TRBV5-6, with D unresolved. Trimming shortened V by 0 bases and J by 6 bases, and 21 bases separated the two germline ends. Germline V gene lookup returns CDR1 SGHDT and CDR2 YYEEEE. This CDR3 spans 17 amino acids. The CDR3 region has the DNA TGTGCCAGCAGCTTGGTCGGCAGATCAGCCCTCGAGGATGGCTACACCTTC. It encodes CASSLVGRSALEDGYTF.

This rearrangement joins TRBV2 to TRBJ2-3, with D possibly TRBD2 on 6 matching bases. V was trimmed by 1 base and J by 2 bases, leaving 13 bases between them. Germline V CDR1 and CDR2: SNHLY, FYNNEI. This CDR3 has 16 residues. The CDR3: CASSEGDLNPTDTQYF. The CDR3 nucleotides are TGTGCCAGCAGTGAAGGGGACTTAAACCCCACAGATACGCAGTATTTT.

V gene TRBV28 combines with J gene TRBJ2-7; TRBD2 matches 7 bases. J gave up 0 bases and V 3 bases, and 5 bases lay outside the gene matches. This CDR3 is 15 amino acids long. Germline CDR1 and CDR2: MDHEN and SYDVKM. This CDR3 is CASSLVGGSSYEQYF. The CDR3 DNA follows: TGTGCCAGCAGTTTGGTTGGCGGGAGCTCCTACGAGCAGTACTTC.

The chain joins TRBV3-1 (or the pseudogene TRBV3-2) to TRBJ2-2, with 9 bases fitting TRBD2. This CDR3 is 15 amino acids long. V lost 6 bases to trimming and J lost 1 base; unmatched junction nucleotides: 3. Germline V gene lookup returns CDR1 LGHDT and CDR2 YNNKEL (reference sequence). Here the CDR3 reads CASSRGGENTGELFF. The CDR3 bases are TGTGCCAGCAGTCGCGGGGGGGAGAACACCGGGGAGCTGTTTTTT.

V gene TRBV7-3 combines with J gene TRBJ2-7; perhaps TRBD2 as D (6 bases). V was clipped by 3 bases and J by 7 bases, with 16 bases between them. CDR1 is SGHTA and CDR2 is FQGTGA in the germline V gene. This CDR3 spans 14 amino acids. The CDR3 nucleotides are TGTGCCAGCAGCTTTTCTGGGGGGAGAGGGGAGCAGTACTTC. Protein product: CASSFSGGRGEQYF.

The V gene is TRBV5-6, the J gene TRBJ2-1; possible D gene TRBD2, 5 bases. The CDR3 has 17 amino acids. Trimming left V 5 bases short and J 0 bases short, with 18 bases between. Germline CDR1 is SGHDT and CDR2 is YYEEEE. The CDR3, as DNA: TGTGCCAGCAGAGAGACCGCGGGCGGAAGCTCCTACAATGAGCAGTTCTTC. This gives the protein CASRETAGGSSYNEQFF.